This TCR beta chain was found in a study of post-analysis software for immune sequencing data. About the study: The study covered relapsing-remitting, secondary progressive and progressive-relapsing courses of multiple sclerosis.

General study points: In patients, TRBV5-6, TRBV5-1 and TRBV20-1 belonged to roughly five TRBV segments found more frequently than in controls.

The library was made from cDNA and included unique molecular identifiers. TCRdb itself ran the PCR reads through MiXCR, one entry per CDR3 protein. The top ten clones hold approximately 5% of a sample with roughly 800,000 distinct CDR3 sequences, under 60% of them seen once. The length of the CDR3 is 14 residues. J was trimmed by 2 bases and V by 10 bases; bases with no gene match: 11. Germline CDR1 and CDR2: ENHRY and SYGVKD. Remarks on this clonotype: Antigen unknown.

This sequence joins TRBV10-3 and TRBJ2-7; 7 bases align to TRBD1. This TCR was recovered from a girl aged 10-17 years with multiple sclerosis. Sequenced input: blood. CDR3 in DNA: TGTGCCACGGAACCCCGGGACAGAACCTACGAGCAGTACTTC. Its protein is CATEPRDRTYEQYF.